A single sample is the source of the 15 T cell receptor beta chains below, sequenced in a study of T cells after yellow fever vaccination. TCRdb recomputed calls from the 5' RACE reads with MiXCR, one row per CDR3 protein. The sample comprises 300,000 or so distinct CDR3 sequences, 10% to 15% of which are singletons, and 0.4% to 0.55% rests with the top ten. The starting material was CD4+ T cells sorted from PBMCs, obtained 45 days after the yellow fever booster vaccination. These receptors were collected from a man between 25 and 39 years old who received the YFV17D yellow fever vaccine.

The V gene is TRBV7-3, the J gene TRBJ2-3; no reliable D call. Trimming shortened V by 5 bases and J by 0 bases, and 12 bases separated the two germline ends. This CDR3 spans 15 amino acids. The germline V gene encodes CDR1 SGHTA and CDR2 FQGTGA. The CDR3 region is CASSPLGQSTDTQYF. In DNA, the CDR3 is TGTGCCAGCAGCCCCCTCGGCCAGAGCACAGATACGCAGTATTTT.

In its sample, this clonotype was seen a few times. The chain couples TRBV18 to TRBJ2-3, with 8 bases that match TRBD2. Germline trimming cut 2 bases from V and 8 bases from J; bases unmatched to any gene: 9. CDR3 length equals 15 residues. Per germline, CDR1 KGHSH and CDR2 LQKENI. The CDR3 DNA reads as TGTGCCAGCTCACCAGGTCCAGCGGGAGAGGGTACGCAGTATTTT. Amino acid sequence: CASSPGPAGEGTQYF.

CDR3 in DNA: TGTGCCAGCAGAGGACAGGGGGCTGCCGGGGAGCTGTTTTTT. Its translation: CASRGQGAAGELFF. This rearrangement joins TRBV6-4 to TRBJ2-2; 11 bases agree with TRBD1. V was pared by 6 bases and J by 6 bases, with 3 bases of the junction left unmatched. The germline V gene encodes CDR1 MRHNA and CDR2 SNTAGT. The CDR3 extends over 14 amino acids.

This clonotype was counted a few times. The V and J genes are TRBV4-3 and TRBJ2-1; 10 bases agree with TRBD2. V shed 4 bases, J shed 5 bases, and the junction held 5 bases outside the gene matches. The CDR3 covers 15 residues. Germline CDR1 reads LGHNA; CDR2 reads YSLEER. CDR3 DNA: TGCGCCAGCAGCCCCACCGGGACTAGCGACAATGAGCAGTTCTTC. This sequence encodes CASSPTGTSDNEQFF.

This clonotype has more than one count but fewer than ten. This chain joins TRBV5-6 and TRBJ2-7; 15 bases map to TRBD2. Germline V gene sequence: CDR1 SGHDT, CDR2 YYEEEE. V lost 0 bases and J lost 5; bases outside the gene matches: 3. The CDR3 extends over 16 amino acids. The CDR3 nucleotides are TGTGCCAGCAGCTTGGGGACTAGCGGGAGGGCGCACGAGCAGTACTTC. The encoded protein is CASSLGTSGRAHEQYF.

This clonotype was detected ten times or more. The gene calls are TRBV7-2 and TRBJ2-2; 9 nucleotides align to TRBD2. Looked up from germline, CDR1 is SGHTA and CDR2 is FQGNSA. This CDR3 has 21 amino acids. J gave up 5 bases and V 2 bases, and 21 bases lay outside the gene matches. The CDR3 nucleotides are TGTGCCAGCAGCTTACAGTCCGGGCTAGCGGGACGACGTCTTCGGACCGGGGAGCTGTTTTTT. This encodes CASSLQSGLAGRRLRTGELFF.

V usage is TRBV29-1 and J usage is TRBJ2-3; TRBD1 aligns across 7 bases. From germline, CDR1 is SQVTM and CDR2 ANQGSEA. The CDR3 runs 13 residues. Losses at the gene ends were 7 bases for V and 1 base for J; bases not matched to a gene: 5. In nucleotides, the CDR3 is TGCAGCGCCGATCAGGGGGGCACAGATACGCAGTATTTT. Translating gives CSADQGGTDTQYF.

This clonotype was observed many times. The CDR3 here is CASSLVGTGMREQYF. The CDR3 bases are TGTGCCAGCAGCTTGGTAGGGACAGGGATGAGGGAGCAGTACTTC. The V and J genes are TRBV5-6 and TRBJ2-7; 9 bases map to TRBD1. V lost 0 bases to trimming and J lost 7 bases; unmatched junction nucleotides: 8. Germline V gives CDR1 SGHDT, CDR2 YYEEEE. The CDR3 totals 15 residues.

V usage is TRBV7-2 and J usage is TRBJ2-1; D is uncertain. The CDR3 has 17 amino acids. The germline V gene has CDR1 SGHTA and CDR2 FQGNSA. Trimming pared 0 bases from V and 0 bases from J, leaving 12 bases between. CDR3 residues: CASSLALIMSSYNEQFF. Here the CDR3 DNA reads TGTGCCAGCAGCTTAGCGCTTATCATGAGCTCCTACAATGAGCAGTTCTTC.

This clonotype has just a few counts. This chain connects TRBV9 to TRBJ2-3; 9 positions agree with TRBD1. Unmatched junction bases numbered 10, after V lost 4 bases and J lost 4 bases. This CDR3 has 16 amino acids. Germline V gene lookup returns CDR1 SGDLS and CDR2 YYNGEE. CDR3 in DNA: TGTGCCAGCAGCACAACCGGGACAGGGTTTCCAGATACGCAGTATTTT. The encoded protein is CASSTTGTGFPDTQYF.

This clonotype was detected only a few times. The chain couples TRBV15 to TRBJ2-1; D gene ambiguous. CDR1 and CDR2 (germline): LNHNV, YYDKDF (reference sequence). This CDR3 has 16 residues. Trimming removed 3 bases at V and 5 bases at J, with 17 bases between. The CDR3 sequence is CATSSPRATLNNEQFF. The CDR3 DNA reads TGTGCCACCAGCAGCCCTCGAGCTACCCTTAACAATGAGCAGTTCTTC.

The genes are TRBV7-2 and TRBJ2-7, with 7 bases that match TRBD2. CDR3 size: 15 residues. CDR1 and CDR2 from the germline V gene are SGHTA and FQGNSA. The ends lost 4 bases at V and 4 bases at J; junction bases unmatched: 10. The CDR3 DNA sequence: TGTGCCAGCAGCTCCGAAGGCCCGGGGGGTTACGAGCAGTACTTC. Its protein product is CASSSEGPGGYEQYF.

V usage is TRBV5-1 and J usage is TRBJ1-1; D unresolved. The CDR3 loop spans 15 amino acids. V lost 0 bases and J 4 bases, leaving 13 bases between the germline ends. The germline gives CDR1 SGHRS, CDR2 YFSETQ. CDR3 DNA: TGCGCCAGCAGCTTGGCGGTAAGGGATGGCACTGAAGCTTTCTTT. Residues: CASSLAVRDGTEAFF.

This clonotype has just one count. The chain is built from TRBV7-9 and TRBJ1-1; 7 positions agree with TRBD1. Germline CDR1 and CDR2: SEHNR and FQNEAQ (reference sequence). The CDR3 sequence is 14 residues long. V lost 5 bases to trimming and J lost 2 bases; unmatched junction nucleotides: 5. The CDR3 is CASSGGTVNTEAFF. CDR3 sequence (DNA): TGTGCCAGCAGCGGAGGGACAGTTAACACTGAAGCTTTCTTT.

The chain has TRBV20-1 and TRBJ2-3; the D gene is possibly TRBD2 (5 bases). The V and J ends lost 1 base and 1 base respectively, with 9 bases between them. Germline CDR1 and CDR2: DFQATT and SNEGSKA (reference sequence). The CDR3 is 14 amino acids. CDR3 nucleotide sequence: TGCAGTGCTAGAGTACTAGTGGGCACAGATACGCAGTATTTT. Translated: CSARVLVGTDTQYF.